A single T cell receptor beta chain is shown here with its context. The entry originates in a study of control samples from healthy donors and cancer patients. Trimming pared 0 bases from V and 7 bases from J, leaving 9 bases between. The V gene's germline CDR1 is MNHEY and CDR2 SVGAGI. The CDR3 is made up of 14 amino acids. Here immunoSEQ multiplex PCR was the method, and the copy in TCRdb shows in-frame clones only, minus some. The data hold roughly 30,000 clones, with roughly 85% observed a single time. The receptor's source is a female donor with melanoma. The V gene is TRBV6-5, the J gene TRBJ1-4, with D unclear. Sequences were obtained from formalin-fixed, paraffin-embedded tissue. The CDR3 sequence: CASSYSERVEKLFF. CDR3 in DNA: TGTGCCAGCAGTTACTCGGAGAGGGTTGAAAAACTGTTTTTT.